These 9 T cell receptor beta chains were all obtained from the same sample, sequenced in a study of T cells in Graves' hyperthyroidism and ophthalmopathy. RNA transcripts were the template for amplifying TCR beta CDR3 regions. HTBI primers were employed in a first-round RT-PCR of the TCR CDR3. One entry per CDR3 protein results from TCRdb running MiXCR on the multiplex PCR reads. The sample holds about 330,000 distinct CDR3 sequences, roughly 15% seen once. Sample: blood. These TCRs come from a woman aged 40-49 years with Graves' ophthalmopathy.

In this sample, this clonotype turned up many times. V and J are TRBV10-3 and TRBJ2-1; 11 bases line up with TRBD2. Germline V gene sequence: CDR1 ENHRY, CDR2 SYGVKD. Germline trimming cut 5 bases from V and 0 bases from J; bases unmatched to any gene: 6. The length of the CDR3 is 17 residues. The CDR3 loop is CAISRLTSGSSYNEQFF. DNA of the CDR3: TGTGCCATCAGTCGACTCACTAGCGGGAGCTCCTACAATGAGCAGTTCTTC.

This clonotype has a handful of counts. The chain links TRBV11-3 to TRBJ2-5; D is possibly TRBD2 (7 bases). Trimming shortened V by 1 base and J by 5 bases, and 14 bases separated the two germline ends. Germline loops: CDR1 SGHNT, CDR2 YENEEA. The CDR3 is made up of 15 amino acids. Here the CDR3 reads CASSLGSGGGETQYF. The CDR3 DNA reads TGTGCCAGCAGCTTAGGTTCGGGGGGCGGCGAGACCCAGTACTTC. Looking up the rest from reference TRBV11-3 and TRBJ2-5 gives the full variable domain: EAGVVQSPRYKIIEKKQPVAFWCNPISGHNTLYWYLQNLGQGPELLIRYENEEAVDDSQLPKDRFSAERLKGVDSTLKIQPAELGDSAVYLCASSLGSGGGETQYFGPGTRLLVL.

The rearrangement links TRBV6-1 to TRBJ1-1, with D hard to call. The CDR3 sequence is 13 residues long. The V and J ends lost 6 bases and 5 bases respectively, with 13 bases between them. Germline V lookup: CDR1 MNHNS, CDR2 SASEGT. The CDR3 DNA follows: TGTGCCAGCAGCCGTCTGCAAGGAACTGAAGCTTTCTTT. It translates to CASSRLQGTEAFF.

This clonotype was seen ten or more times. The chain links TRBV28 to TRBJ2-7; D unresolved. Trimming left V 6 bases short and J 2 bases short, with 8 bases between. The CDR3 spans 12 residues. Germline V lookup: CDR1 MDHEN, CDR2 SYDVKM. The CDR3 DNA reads TGTGCCAGCAGCCCGCTTGCCTACGAGCAGTACTTC. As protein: CASSPLAYEQYF.

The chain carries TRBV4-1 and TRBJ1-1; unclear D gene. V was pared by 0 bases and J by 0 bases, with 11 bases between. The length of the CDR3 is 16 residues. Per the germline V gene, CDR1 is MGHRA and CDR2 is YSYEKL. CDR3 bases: TGCGCCAGCAGCCAAGACCGGAGGAAAATGAACACTGAAGCTTTCTTT. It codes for CASSQDRRKMNTEAFF.

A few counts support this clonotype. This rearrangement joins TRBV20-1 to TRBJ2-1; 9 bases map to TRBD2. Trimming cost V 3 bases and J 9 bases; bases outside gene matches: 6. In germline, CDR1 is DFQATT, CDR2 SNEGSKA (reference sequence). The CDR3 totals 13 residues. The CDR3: CSARRAGGFEQFF. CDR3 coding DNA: TGCAGTGCTAGGAGAGCGGGAGGCTTTGAGCAGTTCTTC.

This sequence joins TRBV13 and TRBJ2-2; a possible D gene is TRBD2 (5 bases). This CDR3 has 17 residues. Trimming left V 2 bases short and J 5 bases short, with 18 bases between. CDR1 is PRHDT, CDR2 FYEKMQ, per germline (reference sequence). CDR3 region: CASSLRADPLSTGELFF. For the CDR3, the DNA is TGTGCCAGCAGCTTAAGAGCGGACCCCCTTTCGACCGGGGAGCTGTTTTTT. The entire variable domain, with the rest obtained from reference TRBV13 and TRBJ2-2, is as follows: AAGVIQSPRHLIKEKRETATLKCYPIPRHDTVYWYQQGPGQDPQFLISFYEKMQSDKGSIPDRFSAQQFSDYHSELNMSSLELGDSALYFCASSLRADPLSTGELFFGEGSRLTVL.

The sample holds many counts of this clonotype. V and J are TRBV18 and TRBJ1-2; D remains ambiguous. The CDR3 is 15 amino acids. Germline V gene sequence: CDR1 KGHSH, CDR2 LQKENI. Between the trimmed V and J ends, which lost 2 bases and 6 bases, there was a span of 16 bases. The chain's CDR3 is CASSPRESYSDGYTF. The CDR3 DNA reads TGTGCCAGCTCACCAAGGGAGTCGTATTCGGATGGCTACACCTTC.

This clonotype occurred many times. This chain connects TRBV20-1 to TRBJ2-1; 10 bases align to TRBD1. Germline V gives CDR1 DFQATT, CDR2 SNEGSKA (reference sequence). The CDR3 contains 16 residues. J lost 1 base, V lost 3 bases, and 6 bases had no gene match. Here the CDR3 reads CSASTWTGGSYNEQFF. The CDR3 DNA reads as TGCAGTGCTAGTACATGGACAGGGGGTTCCTACAATGAGCAGTTCTTC.